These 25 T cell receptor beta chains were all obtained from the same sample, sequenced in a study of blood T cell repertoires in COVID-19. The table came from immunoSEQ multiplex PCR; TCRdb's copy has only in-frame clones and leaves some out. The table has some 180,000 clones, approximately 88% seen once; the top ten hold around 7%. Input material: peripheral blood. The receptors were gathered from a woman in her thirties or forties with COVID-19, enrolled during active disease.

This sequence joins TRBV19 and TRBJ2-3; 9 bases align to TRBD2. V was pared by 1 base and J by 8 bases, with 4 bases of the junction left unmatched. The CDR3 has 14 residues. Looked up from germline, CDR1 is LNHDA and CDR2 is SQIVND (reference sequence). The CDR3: CASSIGGRAVTQYF. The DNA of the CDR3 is TGTGCCAGTAGTATAGGCGGGAGGGCCGTTACGCAGTATTTT.

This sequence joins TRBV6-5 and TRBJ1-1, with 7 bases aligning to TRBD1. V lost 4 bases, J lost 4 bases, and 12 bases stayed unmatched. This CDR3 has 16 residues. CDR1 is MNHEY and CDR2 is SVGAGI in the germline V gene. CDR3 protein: CASSFRGLGVGTEAFF. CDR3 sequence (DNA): TGTGCCAGCAGTTTTAGGGGGCTCGGGGTGGGCACTGAAGCTTTCTTT.

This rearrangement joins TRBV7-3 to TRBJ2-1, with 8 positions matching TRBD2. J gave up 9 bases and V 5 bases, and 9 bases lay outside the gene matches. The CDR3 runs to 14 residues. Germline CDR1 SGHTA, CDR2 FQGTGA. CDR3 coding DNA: TGTGCCAGCAGCCAATCGACTAGCGTAAGTGAGCAGTTCTTC. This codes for CASSQSTSVSEQFF.

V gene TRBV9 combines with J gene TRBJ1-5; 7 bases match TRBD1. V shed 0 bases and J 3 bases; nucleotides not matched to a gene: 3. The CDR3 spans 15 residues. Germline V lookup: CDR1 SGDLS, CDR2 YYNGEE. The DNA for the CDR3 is TGTGCCAGCAGCGTAGGGACAGGCACCAATCAGCCCCAGCATTTT. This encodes CASSVGTGTNQPQHF.

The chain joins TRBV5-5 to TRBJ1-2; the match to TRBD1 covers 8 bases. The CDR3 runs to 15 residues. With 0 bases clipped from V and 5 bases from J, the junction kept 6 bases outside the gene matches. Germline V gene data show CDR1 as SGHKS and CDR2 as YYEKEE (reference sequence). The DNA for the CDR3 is TGTGCCAGCAGCTTGGGGCAGGGGGCAGGGTATGGCTACACCTTC. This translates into CASSLGQGAGYGYTF. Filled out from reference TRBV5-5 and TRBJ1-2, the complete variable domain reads DAGVTQSPTHLIKTRGQQVTLRCSPISGHKSVSWYQQVLGQGPQFIFQYYEKEERGRGNFPDRFSARQFPNYSSELNVNALLLGDSALYLCASSLGQGAGYGYTFGSGTRLTVV.

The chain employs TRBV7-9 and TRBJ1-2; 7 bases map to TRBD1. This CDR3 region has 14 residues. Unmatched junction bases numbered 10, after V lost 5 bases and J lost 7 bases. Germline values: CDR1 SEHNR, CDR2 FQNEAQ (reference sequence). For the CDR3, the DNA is TGTGCCAGCAGCGCGACAGGGAGTCAGGGTGGCTACACCTTC. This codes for CASSATGSQGGYTF.

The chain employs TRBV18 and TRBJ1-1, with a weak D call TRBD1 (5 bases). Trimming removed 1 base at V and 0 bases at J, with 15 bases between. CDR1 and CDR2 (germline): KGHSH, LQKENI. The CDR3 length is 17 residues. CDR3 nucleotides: TGTGCCAGCTCACCACGGCCAGGGTCGAATATGAACACTGAAGCTTTCTTT. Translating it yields CASSPRPGSNMNTEAFF.

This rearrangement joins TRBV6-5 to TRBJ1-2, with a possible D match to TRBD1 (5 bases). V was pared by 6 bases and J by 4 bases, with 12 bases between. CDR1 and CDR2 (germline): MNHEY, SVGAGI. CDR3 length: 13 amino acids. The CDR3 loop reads CASSPRAPYGYTF. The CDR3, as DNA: TGTGCCAGCAGCCCCAGGGCCCCCTATGGCTACACCTTC.

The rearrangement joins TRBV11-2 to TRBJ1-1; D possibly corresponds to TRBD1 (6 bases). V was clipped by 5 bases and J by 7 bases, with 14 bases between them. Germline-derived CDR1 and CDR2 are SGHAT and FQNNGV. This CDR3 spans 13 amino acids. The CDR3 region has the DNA TGTGCCAGCAGCCCTACAGGGAATAATGAAGCTTTCTTT. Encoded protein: CASSPTGNNEAFF. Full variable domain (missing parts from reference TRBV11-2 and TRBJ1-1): EAGVAQSPRYKIIEKRQSVAFWCNPISGHATLYWYQQILGQGPKLLIQFQNNGVVDDSQLPKDRFSAERLKGVDSTLKIQPAKLEDSAVYLCASSPTGNNEAFFGQGTRLTVV.

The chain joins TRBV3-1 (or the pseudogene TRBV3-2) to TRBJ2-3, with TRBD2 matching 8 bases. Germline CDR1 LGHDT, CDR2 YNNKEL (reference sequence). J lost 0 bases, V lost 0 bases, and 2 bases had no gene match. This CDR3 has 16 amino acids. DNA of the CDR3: TGTGCCAGCAGCCAAGATGAGCGGGGGAGCACAGATACGCAGTATTTT. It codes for CASSQDERGSTDTQYF.

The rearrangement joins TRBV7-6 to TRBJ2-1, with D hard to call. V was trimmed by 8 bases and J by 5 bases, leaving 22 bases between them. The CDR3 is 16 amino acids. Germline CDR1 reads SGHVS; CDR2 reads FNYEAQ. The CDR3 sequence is CASRSLRSPSNNEQFF. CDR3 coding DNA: TGTGCCAGCCGATCACTCAGGTCGCCAAGTAACAATGAGCAGTTCTTC. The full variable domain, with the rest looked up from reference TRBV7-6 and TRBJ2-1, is GAGVSQSPRYKVTKRGQDVALRCDPISGHVSLYWYRQALGQGPEFLTYFNYEAQQDKSGLPNDRFSAERPEGSISTLTIQRTEQRDSAMYRCASRSLRSPSNNEQFFGPGTRLTVL.

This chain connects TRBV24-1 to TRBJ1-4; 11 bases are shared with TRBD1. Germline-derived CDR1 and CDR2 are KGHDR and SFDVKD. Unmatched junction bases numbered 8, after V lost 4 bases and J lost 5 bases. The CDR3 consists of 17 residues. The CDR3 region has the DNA TGTGCCACCAGTGACCCCGGACAGGGGGCTTTGAATGAAAAACTGTTTTTT. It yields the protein CATSDPGQGALNEKLFF.

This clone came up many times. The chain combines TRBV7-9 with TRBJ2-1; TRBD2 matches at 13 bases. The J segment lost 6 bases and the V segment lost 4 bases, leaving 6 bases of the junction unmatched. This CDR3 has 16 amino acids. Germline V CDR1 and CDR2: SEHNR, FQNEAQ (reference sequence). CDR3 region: CASSWGLAGSINEQFF. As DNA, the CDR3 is TGTGCCAGCAGCTGGGGACTAGCGGGGAGTATCAATGAGCAGTTCTTC. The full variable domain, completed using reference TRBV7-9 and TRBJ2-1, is DTGVSQNPRHKITKRGQNVTFRCDPISEHNRLYWYRQTLGQGPEFLTYFQNEAQLEKSRLLSDRFSAERPKGSFSTLEIQRTEQGDSAMYLCASSWGLAGSINEQFFGPGTRLTVL.

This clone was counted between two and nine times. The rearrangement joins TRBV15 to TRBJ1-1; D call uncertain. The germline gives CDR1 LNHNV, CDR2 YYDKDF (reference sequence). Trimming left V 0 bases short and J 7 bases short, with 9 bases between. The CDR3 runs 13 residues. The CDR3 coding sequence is TGTGCCACCAGCAGAGATGCGACAATTGAAGCTTTCTTT. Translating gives CATSRDATIEAFF. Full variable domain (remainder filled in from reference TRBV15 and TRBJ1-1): DAMVIQNPRYQVTQFGKPVTLSCSQTLNHNVMYWYQQKSSQAPKLLFHYYDKDFNNEADTPDNFQSRRPNTSFCFLDIRSPGLGDTAMYLCATSRDATIEAFFGQGTRLTVV.

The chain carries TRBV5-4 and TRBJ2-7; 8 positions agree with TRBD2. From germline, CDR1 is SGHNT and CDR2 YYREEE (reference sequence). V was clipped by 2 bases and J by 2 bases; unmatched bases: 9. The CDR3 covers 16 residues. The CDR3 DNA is TGTGCCAGCAGCTTCCTGGCCGGGGGGGGTGCCTACGAGCAGTACTTC. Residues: CASSFLAGGGAYEQYF.

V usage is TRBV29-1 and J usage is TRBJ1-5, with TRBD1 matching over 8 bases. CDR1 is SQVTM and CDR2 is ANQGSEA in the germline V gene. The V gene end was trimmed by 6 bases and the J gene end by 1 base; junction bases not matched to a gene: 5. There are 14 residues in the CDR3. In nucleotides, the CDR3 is TGCAGCGTGACCGGACAGGGAAGCAATCAGCCCCAGCATTTT. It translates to CSVTGQGSNQPQHF. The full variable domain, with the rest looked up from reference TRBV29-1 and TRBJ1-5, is SAVISQKPSRDICQRGTSLTIQCQVDSQVTMMFWYRQQPGQSLTLIATANQGSEATYESGFVIDKFPISRPNLTFSTLTVSNMSPEDSSIYLCSVTGQGSNQPQHFGDGTRLSIL.

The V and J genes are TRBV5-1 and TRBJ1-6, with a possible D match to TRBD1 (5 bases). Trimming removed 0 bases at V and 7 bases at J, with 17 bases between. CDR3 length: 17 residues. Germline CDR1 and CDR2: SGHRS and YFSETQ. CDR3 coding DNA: TGCGCCAGCAGCTTGGTGGGGCTACGTCCTACGAATTCACCCCTCCACTTT. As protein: CASSLVGLRPTNSPLHF.

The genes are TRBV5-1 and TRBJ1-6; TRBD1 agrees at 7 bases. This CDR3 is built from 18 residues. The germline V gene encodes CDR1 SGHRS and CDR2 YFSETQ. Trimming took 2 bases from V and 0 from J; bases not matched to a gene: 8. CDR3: CASSFSGQASSYNSPLHF. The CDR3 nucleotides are TGCGCCAGCAGCTTCTCCGGACAGGCGAGCTCCTATAATTCACCCCTCCACTTT. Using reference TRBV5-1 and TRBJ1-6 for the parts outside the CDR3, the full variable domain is KAGVTQTPRYLIKTRGQQVTLSCSPISGHRSVSWYQQTPGQGLQFLFEYFSETQRNKGNFPGRFSGRQFSNSRSEMNVSTLELGDSALYLCASSFSGQASSYNSPLHFGNGTRLTVT.

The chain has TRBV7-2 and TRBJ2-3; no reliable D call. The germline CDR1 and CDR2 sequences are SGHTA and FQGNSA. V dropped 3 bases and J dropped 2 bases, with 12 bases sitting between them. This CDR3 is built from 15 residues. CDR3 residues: CASSFVGGTTDTQYF. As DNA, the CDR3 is TGTGCCAGCAGCTTCGTTGGCGGAACCACAGATACGCAGTATTTT.

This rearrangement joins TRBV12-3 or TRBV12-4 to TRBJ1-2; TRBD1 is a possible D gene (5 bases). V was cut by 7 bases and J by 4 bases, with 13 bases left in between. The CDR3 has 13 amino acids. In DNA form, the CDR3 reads TGTGCCAGCACCGCACAGACAGTCTATGGCTACACCTTC. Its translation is CASTAQTVYGYTF.

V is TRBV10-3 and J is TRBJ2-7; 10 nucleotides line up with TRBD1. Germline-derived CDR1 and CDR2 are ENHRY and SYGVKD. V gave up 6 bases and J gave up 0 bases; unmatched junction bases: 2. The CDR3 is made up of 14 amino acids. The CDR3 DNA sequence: TGTGCCATCAGCCGGGACAGGGGCTCCTACGAGCAGTACTTC. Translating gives CAISRDRGSYEQYF.

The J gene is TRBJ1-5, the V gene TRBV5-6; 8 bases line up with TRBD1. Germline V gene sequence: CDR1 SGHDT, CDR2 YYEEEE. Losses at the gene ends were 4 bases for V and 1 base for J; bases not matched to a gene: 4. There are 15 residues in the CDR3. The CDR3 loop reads CASSIRDRSNQPQHF. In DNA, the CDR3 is TGTGCCAGCAGCATTAGGGACAGGAGCAATCAGCCCCAGCATTTT.

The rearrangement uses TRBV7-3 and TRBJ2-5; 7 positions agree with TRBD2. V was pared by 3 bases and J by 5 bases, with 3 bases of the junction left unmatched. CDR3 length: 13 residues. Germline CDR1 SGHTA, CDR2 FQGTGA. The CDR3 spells CASSLGAGETQYF. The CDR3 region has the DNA TGTGCCAGCAGCTTGGGAGCGGGGGAGACCCAGTACTTC.

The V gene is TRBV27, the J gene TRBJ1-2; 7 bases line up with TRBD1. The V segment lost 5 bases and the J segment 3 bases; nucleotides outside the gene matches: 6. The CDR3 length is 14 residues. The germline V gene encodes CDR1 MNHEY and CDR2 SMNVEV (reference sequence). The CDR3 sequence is CASSARGQYYGYTF. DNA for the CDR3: TGTGCCAGCAGTGCCCGGGGACAGTACTATGGCTACACCTTC.

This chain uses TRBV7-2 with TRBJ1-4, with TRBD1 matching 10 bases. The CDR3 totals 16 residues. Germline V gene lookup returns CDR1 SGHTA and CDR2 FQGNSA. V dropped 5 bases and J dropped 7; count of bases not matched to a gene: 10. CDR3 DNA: TGTGCCAGCAGCGTGACCGGGACAGGGGACGGTGAAAAACTGTTTTTT. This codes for CASSVTGTGDGEKLFF.